This TCR beta chain came from a study of early T cells in non-severe SARS-CoV-2 infection. Germline V gives CDR1 MNHEY, CDR2 SVGEGT. The CDR3 consists of 15 residues. Trimming left V 3 bases short and J 5 bases short, with 17 bases between. In TCRdb, the 5' RACE reads were re-called with MiXCR into one record per CDR3 protein. The repertoire holds 57,000 or so distinct CDR3 sequences, with roughly 5.9% as singletons. Study outcomes and limitations: The VDJdb matching leaned toward anti-spike CD8 responses and overlooked private and CD4 specificities.

This clonotype appeared a few times. Its target is not known. This chain links TRBV6-2 or TRBV6-3 with TRBJ2-7; D gene uncertain. The TCR was taken from an adult who was a healthcare worker with PCR-confirmed SARS-CoV-2 infection or an uninfected control (not recorded which). The material sequenced was whole blood. The chain's CDR3 is CASSYSFAAADEQYF. Written as DNA, the CDR3 is TGTGCCAGCAGTTATTCGTTTGCGGCAGCCGACGAGCAGTACTTC.